This TCR beta chain was captured by sequencing in a study of blood T cell repertoires in COVID-19. Study at large: Samples taken during acute and convalescent COVID-19 were collected in the United States, Italy and Spain. The analysed material was cDNA or gDNA that came from T cells, B-cell-depleted T cells, or PBMCs.

The CDR3 has 15 amino acids. Germline loops: CDR1 MNHEY, CDR2 SMNVEV (reference sequence). V dropped 6 bases and J dropped 5 bases, with 20 bases sitting between them. This clone was detected only once. Authors' processing steps: By means of reference gene primer amplification, nucleated cell counts were estimated. Repertoires were generated with immunoSEQ multiplex PCR, while TCRdb's copy carries only in-frame clones and drops some. That table furnishes V, J and clone size, whereas the DNA furnished D and trimming. Altogether hundreds of thousands of clones are present, roughly 85% being singletons, with the ten largest covering 3.5% to 4%.

This TCR came from a young woman with acute or convalescent COVID-19. Source material: peripheral blood. J is TRBJ2-7 and V is TRBV27, with a weak D call TRBD2 (7 bases). CDR3 DNA sequence: TGTGCCAGCAGGGCATCGGGGGGCGTTAACGACGAGCAGTACTTC. Its translation: CASRASGGVNDEQYF.